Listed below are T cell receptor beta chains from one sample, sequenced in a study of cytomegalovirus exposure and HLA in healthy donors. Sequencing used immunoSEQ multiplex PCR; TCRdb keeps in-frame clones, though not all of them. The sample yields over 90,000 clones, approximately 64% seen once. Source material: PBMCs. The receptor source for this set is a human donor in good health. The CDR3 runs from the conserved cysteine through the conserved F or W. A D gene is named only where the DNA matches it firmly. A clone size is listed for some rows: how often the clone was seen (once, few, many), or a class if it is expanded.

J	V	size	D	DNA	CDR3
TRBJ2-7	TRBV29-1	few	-	TGCAGCGTTGTGGGAGGCTCCTACGAGCAGTACTTC	CSVVGGSYEQYF
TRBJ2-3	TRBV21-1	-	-	TGTGCCAGCAGAGGACTAGCGGGATCCACTGATACGCAGTATTTT	CASRGLAGSTDTQYF
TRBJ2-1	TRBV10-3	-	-	TGTGCCATCAGTGAGTCAGGAGGCGGTACCTACAATGAGCAGTTCTTC	CAISESGGGTYNEQFF
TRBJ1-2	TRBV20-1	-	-	TGCAGTGGCAGGGAATCCTATGGCTACACCTTC	CSGRESYGYTF
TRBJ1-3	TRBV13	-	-	TGTGCCAGCAGCTCGCGGGGGGGGGTGAACACCATATATTTT	CASSSRGGVNTIYF
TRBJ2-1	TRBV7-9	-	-	TGTGCCAGCAGCTTAGTAGATGAGCAGTTCTTC	CASSLVDEQFF
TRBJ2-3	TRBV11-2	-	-	TGTGCCAGCAGCTATAATGCGGATACGCAGTATTTT	CASSYNADTQYF
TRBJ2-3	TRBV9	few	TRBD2	TGTGCCAGCAGCGAGAGAGCGGGACTAAGCACAGATACGCAGTATTTT	CASSERAGLSTDTQYF
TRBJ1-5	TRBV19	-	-	TGTGCCAGTAGTAGAAGTGGAGGGATTAGCAATCAGCCCCAGCATTTT	CASSRSGGISNQPQHF
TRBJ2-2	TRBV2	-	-	TGTGCCAGCAGGGAGCCCGGGGAGCTGTTTTTT	CASREPGELFF
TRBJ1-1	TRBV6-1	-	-	TGTGCCAGCAGTGAAGTGGGCAGGGCAGGAGCTGAAGCTTTCTTT	CASSEVGRAGAEAFF
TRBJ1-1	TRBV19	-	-	TGTGCCAGTAGTATGACCGGCGGAGGCACTGAAGCTTTCTTT	CASSMTGGGTEAFF
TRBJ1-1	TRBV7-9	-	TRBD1	TGTGCCAGCAGTCCGGACAGGGGTCGGGACACTGAAGCTTTCTTT	CASSPDRGRDTEAFF
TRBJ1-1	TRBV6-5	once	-	TGTGCCAGCAGTTACTCGGAACTAGCGGGAGAAACAGCTTTCTTT	CASSYSELAGETAFF
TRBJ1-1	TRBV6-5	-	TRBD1	TGTGCCAGCAGCAGGAGACAGGGGGCTTCTGAAGCTTTCTTT	CASSRRQGASEAFF
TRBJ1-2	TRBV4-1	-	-	TGCGCCAGCAGCCAAAACCAGGGCTACACCTTC	CASSQNQGYTF
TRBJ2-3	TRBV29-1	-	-	TGCAGCGTTGAACCCCCGGGAACTAGCACAGATACGCAGTATTTT	CSVEPPGTSTDTQYF
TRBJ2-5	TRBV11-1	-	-	TGTGCCAGCAGCGTAAGGGGGACCCAGTACTTC	CASSVRGTQYF
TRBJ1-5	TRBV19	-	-	TGTGCCAGTAGTCGGGGGGAGTATCAGCCCCAGCATTTT	CASSRGEYQPQHF
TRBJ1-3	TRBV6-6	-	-	TGTGCCAGCAGTTACGACTCGGTCTCTGGAAACACCATATATTTT	CASSYDSVSGNTIYF
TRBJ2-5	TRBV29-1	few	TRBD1	TGCAGCGTCGGGACAGGGGGCCCTCCAATAAGCCAAGAGACCCAGTACTTC	CSVGTGGPPISQETQYF
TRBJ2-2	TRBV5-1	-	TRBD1	TGCGCCAGCGACAGGGGGCAAAGCGGGGAGCTGTTTTTT	CASDRGQSGELFF
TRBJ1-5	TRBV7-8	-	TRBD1	TGTGCCAGCAGTTCTGGACAGGGGTCGTATAGCAATCAGCCCCAGCATTTT	CASSSGQGSYSNQPQHF
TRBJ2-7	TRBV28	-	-	TGTGCCAGCAACCGGGCCTTGGAGGGCGAGCAGTACTTC	CASNRALEGEQYF
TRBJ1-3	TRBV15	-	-	TGTGCCACTTCGGACGGGAGCTCTGGAAACACCATATATTTT	CATSDGSSGNTIYF
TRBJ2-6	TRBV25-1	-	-	TGTGCCAGCAGTACGGGTGTAGGATCTGGGGCCAACGTCCTGACTTTC	CASSTGVGSGANVLTF
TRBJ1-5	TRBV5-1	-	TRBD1	TGCGCCAGCAGCAGGACAGGGGATCAGCCCCAGCATTTT	CASSRTGDQPQHF
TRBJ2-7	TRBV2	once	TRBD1	TGTGCCAGCAGTGAATACAGGGGAAGCGAGCAGTACTTC	CASSEYRGSEQYF
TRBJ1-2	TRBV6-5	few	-	TGTGCCAGCAGTAAGACTTATTCTAACTATGGCTACACCTTC	CASSKTYSNYGYTF
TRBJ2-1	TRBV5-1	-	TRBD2	TGCGCCAGCAGCTTTGGACTAGCGGGAGAAATGTATGAGCAGTTCTTC	CASSFGLAGEMYEQFF
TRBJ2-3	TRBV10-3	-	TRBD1	TGTGCCATCAGGGGACAGTCCACAGATACGCAGTATTTT	CAIRGQSTDTQYF
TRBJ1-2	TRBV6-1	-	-	TGTGCCAGCAGACAAGCGGGGGACTATGGCTACACCTTC	CASRQAGDYGYTF
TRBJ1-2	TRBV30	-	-	TGTGCCTGGAGTGCTCCAGGGGCTGCTAACTATGGCTACACCTTC	CAWSAPGAANYGYTF
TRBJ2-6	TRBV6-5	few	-	TGTGCCAGCAGTCCGGGAACTGGGGCCAACGTCCTGACTTTC	CASSPGTGANVLTF
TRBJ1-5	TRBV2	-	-	TGTGCCAGCGGGAGGGAGGGATCGGAGCCCCAGCATTTT	CASGREGSEPQHF
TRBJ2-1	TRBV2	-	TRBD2	TGTGCCAGAAAAGGGATAGCGGGAGGTTACAATGAGCAGTTCTTC	CARKGIAGGYNEQFF
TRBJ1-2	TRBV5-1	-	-	TGCGCCAGCAGCTTGGGACAGTCCTATGGCTACACCTTC	CASSLGQSYGYTF
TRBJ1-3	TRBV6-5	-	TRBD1	TGTGCCAGCAGTCTTGACAGGGGTGGAAACACCATATATTTT	CASSLDRGGNTIYF
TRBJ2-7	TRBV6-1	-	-	TGTGCCAGCAGTGAATCCCCTCTGTCTACCTACGAGCAGTACTTC	CASSESPLSTYEQYF
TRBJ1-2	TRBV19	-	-	TGTGCCAGTACCGAGGGCAGATCAGCTAACTATGGCTACACCTTC	CASTEGRSANYGYTF
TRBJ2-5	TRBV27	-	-	TGTGCCAGCTCCCGGACAGCGTACCAAGAGACCCAGTACTTC	CASSRTAYQETQYF
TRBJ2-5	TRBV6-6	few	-	TGTGCCAGCAGTTATCCCGCAACCGGGACAAAAGAGACCCAGTACTTC	CASSYPATGTKETQYF
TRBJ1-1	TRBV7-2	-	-	TGTGCCAGCAGCCAAACACCGGGGGGCAGAAGGAACACTGAAGCTTTCTTT	CASSQTPGGRRNTEAFF
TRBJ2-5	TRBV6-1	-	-	TGTGCCAGCAGTGGGACAGCTACCCAAGAGACCCAGTACTTC	CASSGTATQETQYF
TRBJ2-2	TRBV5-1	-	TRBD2	TGCGCCAGCAGCCTAACTAGCGGGTTTAACACCGGGGAGCTGTTTTTT	CASSLTSGFNTGELFF